This T cell receptor beta chain was profiled in a study of radiotherapy plus CTLA-4 blockade in lung cancer. Overall study context: Among patients, around 18% showed objective responses, and approximately 29% had disease control.

Findings and limits, study-wide: Among blood TCR repertoires after radiotherapy plus ipilimumab, tumor-derived clones expanded.

On this clone itself: Its matching antigen is unknown.

The V gene's germline CDR1 is SGHAT and CDR2 FQNNGV. The V segment lost 5 bases and the J segment 6 bases; nucleotides outside the gene matches: 0. CDR3 length equals 13 residues. Some clones are missing from TCRdb's copy, which holds only in-frame ones; the method was immunoSEQ multiplex PCR. The data show more than 75,000 clones, approximately 74% seen once. Those patients who had chemo-refractory metastatic non-small-cell lung cancer were given focal radiation along with CTLA-4 blockade through ipilimumab. The V and J genes are TRBV11-2 and TRBJ1-6; 8 bases are a match to TRBD1. The material sequenced was peripheral blood, taken from a patient treated with radiotherapy plus ipilimumab. The TCR originated in a human donor with non-small cell lung cancer who had a partial response to radiotherapy plus ipilimumab. Some clones in this sample may be carry-over from other donors' samples. The CDR3 sequence: CASSGQGNSPLHF. In DNA, the CDR3 is TGTGCCAGCAGCGGACAGGGTAATTCACCCCTCCACTTT.